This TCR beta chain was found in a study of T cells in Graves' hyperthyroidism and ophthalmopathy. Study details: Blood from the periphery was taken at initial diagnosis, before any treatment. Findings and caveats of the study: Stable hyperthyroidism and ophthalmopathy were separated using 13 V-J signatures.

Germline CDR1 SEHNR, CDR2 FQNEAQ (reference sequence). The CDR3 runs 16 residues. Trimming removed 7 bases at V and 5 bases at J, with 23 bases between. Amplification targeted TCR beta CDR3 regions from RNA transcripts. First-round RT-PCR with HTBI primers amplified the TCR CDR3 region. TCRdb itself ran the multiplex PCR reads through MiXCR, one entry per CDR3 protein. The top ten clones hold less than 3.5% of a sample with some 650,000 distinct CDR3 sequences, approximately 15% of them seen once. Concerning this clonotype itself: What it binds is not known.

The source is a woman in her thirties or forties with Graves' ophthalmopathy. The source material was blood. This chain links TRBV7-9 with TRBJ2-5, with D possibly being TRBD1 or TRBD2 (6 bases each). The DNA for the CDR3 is TGTGCCAGCACCATGGCCCGGGACCGGGGGCTGGAGACCCAGTACTTC. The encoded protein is CASTMARDRGLETQYF.